The TCR beta chain described here comes from a study of blood T cells in healthy people across ages (dated by TCRdb to 2014 to 2015). In the study overall: Template switching captured roughly one uniquely barcoded TCR beta cDNA molecule per two T cells in model experiments. The study measured age-related changes in TCR beta repertoire diversity using deep sequencing normalized with unique cDNA molecular identifiers. To avoid experimental bias, donors of different ages were distributed randomly across sequencing lanes. The study analyzed two additional independent replicas of 1 million unique cDNA reads from the same blood draw for two donors, one aged 18 to 29 and one aged 80 or older. The donors were split into four age groups: young (average approximately 16 years), middle-aged (roughly 42), aged (62) and long-lived (approximately 80).

At the junction V is shortened by 5 bases and J by 5 bases, with 16 bases in between. Its CDR3 holds 14 amino acids, cysteine through phenylalanine. Of all the DNA, just the CDR3 is kept, 42 bases in frame from base 1. CDR1 and CDR2 (SEHNR, FQNEAQ) derive from the germline V gene (reference sequence). As concerns this clonotype: Which antigen it targets is not known. No base-level quality is on record; no much larger clone is a single base apart.

Broad study findings and their caveats: There was a strong correlation between observed TCR beta diversity and the percentage of naive T cells measured by flow cytometry. Estimates of total diversity based on one million sequenced T cells were regarded as lower bounds and as underestimates. Compared with the aged group, the long-lived group had more naive CD4+ T cells, fewer expanded clones and increased TCR diversity, suggesting age selection. Observed TCR beta diversity per million T cells fell roughly linearly with age, and a significant reduction was already apparent by age around 36. Because the CMV infection status of the donors was unknown, age-related changes in expanded clonotypes may potentially have been confounded. Because profiling used bulk unsorted PBMCs, naive and antigen-experienced compartments could not be compared conclusively.

Donors were under 40 systemically healthy Caucasian individuals from Russia aged roughly 6 to 90 years. Each donor gave roughly 9 milliliters of peripheral blood, drawn into EDTA-treated Vacutainer tubes. Ficoll-Paque density-gradient centrifugation was used to isolate PBMCs, with at least 6.5 million per sample. Total RNA was extracted from PBMCs with Trizol reagent, with at least 5.5 micrograms obtained per sample. For every donor, an aliquot of PBMCs went through flow cytometry to measure the percentages of naive CD45RAhigh/CD27high T cells. Library preparation employed 5' RACE. TCRdb shows the sequencer as Illumina HiSeq 2500. A second PCR of about 7 to 12 cycles was run with a J-beta primer mix and a sample-barcoded 5' primer. A unique molecular identifier was introduced onto each TCR beta cDNA molecule by a template-switch 5' adaptor carrying 12 random nucleotides. Each sample yielded at least 2.5 million CDR3-containing paired-end reads. All of the RNA was converted into first-strand cDNA using the Mint cDNA synthesis kit, with a TRBC-specific oligonucleotide serving as the primer. Following uracil-DNA glycosylase treatment, a first 18-cycle PCR with universal primers M1SS and BC2_uni_R was performed on all cDNA. In the paper's pipeline: For normalization, 1 million high-quality reads were randomly selected from each sample, with every read carrying a distinct molecular identifier. Reads with shared molecular identifiers were discarded instead of being binned into consensus sequences. MiTCR, with a Q25 quality threshold and the strictest error-elimination algorithm, was used for CDR3 identification, clonotype clustering and error correction. A nonparametric unseen species model with Euler transformation was used to estimate a lower bound on total TCR beta diversity. Using fastp at Q25 and MiXCR, TCRdb reprocessed the public reads and kept productive beta chains. Merged by CDR3 protein, the rows form single entries marked with the most common genes and DNA. It is TCRdb's table, rather than the study itself, that gives the V and J calls and clone size. In this sample the table shows around 1.5 million distinct CDR3 sequences, about 43% of which occur a single time. The ten largest make up approximately 7.9% of the sample.

This sequence originates from a woman aged 18-29 years in good health. The sequenced sample consisted of blood. Recombination joined TRBV7-9 with TRBJ2-7; the D gene is not confidently resolved. The CDR3 protein: CASSPTGLMDEQYF. The nucleotides are TGTGCCAGCAGCCCAACCGGGCTTATGGACGAGCAGTACTTC.